Listed here are 29 T cell receptor beta chains from one sample, sequenced in a study of early T cells in non-severe SARS-CoV-2 infection. Each CDR3 protein is one row after TCRdb ran MiXCR on the 5' RACE reads. The repertoire includes 70,000 or so distinct CDR3 sequences, 9.5% to 15% of them detected once, and over 0.95% sits in the top ten. The sequencing sample was made of whole blood. These receptors came from an adult who was a healthcare worker with PCR-confirmed SARS-CoV-2 infection or an uninfected control (not recorded which).

There are many counts of this clonotype. The chain employs TRBV6-6 and TRBJ2-1; D possibly matches TRBD1 or TRBD2 (5 bases each). V was shortened by 5 bases and J by 15 bases, with 20 bases between the two germline ends. This CDR3 has 13 amino acids. Germline CDR1 and CDR2: MNHNY and SVGAGI (reference sequence). DNA of the CDR3: TGTGCCAGCAGTCTACAGGCAGGGAGAGACCTGTTCTTC. It is translated as CASSLQAGRDLFF.

This clonotype was recorded only once. The genes are TRBV6-2 or TRBV6-3 and TRBJ2-7; the D is unclear. The CDR3 is 15 residues long. V lost 5 bases and J 3 bases, leaving 17 bases between the germline ends. The germline V gene has CDR1 MNHEY and CDR2 SVGEGT. The CDR3 DNA reads as TGTGCCAGCAGTCACCCACCGGGCCCCTACTACGAGCAGTACTTC. Its translation is CASSHPPGPYYEQYF.

This clonotype was seen ten or more times. This sequence joins TRBV19 and TRBJ2-7; 11 bases align to TRBD2. The CDR3 covers 14 residues. The V gene's germline CDR1 is LNHDA and CDR2 SQIVND (reference sequence). Trimming at V came to 4 bases and at J to 4 bases, leaving 3 bases not matched to a gene. CDR3 loop: CASSTTSGDYEQYF. The CDR3 DNA sequence: TGTGCCAGTAGTACGACTAGCGGGGATTACGAGCAGTACTTC.

This clonotype has a count of ten or more. V is TRBV28 and J is TRBJ2-3; no firm D call. In germline, CDR1 is MDHEN, CDR2 SYDVKM. Trimming cost V 5 bases and J 2 bases, with 8 bases left between them. The CDR3 loop spans 13 amino acids. The CDR3 sequence: CASSPHSTDTQYF. The CDR3 DNA sequence: TGTGCCAGCAGTCCTCATTCCACAGATACGCAGTATTTT.

This clonotype was found many times. The chain combines TRBV6-5 with TRBJ2-7; 7 nucleotides line up with TRBD1. This CDR3 spans 15 amino acids. J lost 6 bases, V lost 7 bases, and 15 bases had no gene match. CDR1 is MNHEY, CDR2 SVGAGI, per germline. Here the CDR3 reads CASNPRPDRVGEQYF. DNA for the CDR3: TGTGCCAGCAATCCAAGACCCGACAGGGTAGGCGAGCAGTACTTC.

This clonotype was seen ten or more times. V is TRBV2 and J is TRBJ1-5, with D possibly TRBD1 on 6 matching bases. The CDR3 has 14 amino acids. V shed 7 bases and J shed 3 bases, with 13 bases lying between them. The germline CDR1 and CDR2 sequences are SNHLY and FYNNEI. The CDR3 region is CASTGGTFNQPQHF. The CDR3 nucleotides read TGTGCCAGCACTGGGGGGACATTCAATCAGCCCCAGCATTTT.

This clonotype was observed a few times. The V and J genes are TRBV28 and TRBJ2-1; TRBD1 is a possible D gene (5 bases). CDR3 size: 13 residues. V lost 6 bases to trimming and J lost 2 bases, with 8 bases between them. Germline V gene data show CDR1 as MDHEN and CDR2 as SYDVKM. CDR3 DNA sequence: TGTGCCAGCAGAGGACAAACCTACAATGAGCAGTTCTTC. Its translation: CASRGQTYNEQFF.

This clonotype was detected ten times or more. The CDR3 loop is CSANRGSRETQYF. In DNA form, the CDR3 reads TGCAGTGCTAATCGGGGCAGTCGAGAGACCCAGTACTTC. The chain employs TRBV20-1 and TRBJ2-5, with D tentatively TRBD1 or TRBD2 (5 bases each). CDR3 length equals 13 residues. From germline, CDR1 is DFQATT and CDR2 SNEGSKA (reference sequence). Between the trimmed V and J ends, which lost 4 bases and 4 bases, there was a span of 13 bases.

This clonotype has at least ten counts. The chain joins TRBV29-1 to TRBJ2-7; D might be TRBD2 (5 bases). V was cut by 3 bases and J by 2 bases, with 8 bases left in between. The CDR3 is made up of 12 amino acids. The germline V gene has CDR1 SQVTM and CDR2 ANQGSEA. CDR3 sequence (DNA): TGCAGCGTTGATGAGGGTACCTACGAGCAGTACTTC. Its protein product is CSVDEGTYEQYF.

This clonotype was picked up many times. The chain carries TRBV2 and TRBJ1-6, with D possibly being TRBD1 (6 bases). The germline gives CDR1 SNHLY, CDR2 FYNNEI. Trimming took off 5 bases at V and 7 bases at J, with 9 bases between the two ends. This CDR3 contains 13 residues. The CDR3 region has the DNA TGTGCCAGCAGTTCGCAGGGGAATTCACCCCTCCACTTT. Translated, it gives CASSSQGNSPLHF.

This clonotype rates as medium-sized. V usage is TRBV28 and J usage is TRBJ1-1; D unresolved. The germline V gene encodes CDR1 MDHEN and CDR2 SYDVKM. The CDR3 runs to 14 residues. Trimming took off 3 bases at V and 6 bases at J, with 14 bases between the two ends. CDR3 sequence reads: CASSFATRRAEAFF. Here the CDR3 DNA reads TGTGCCAGCAGTTTTGCTACCCGTCGGGCTGAAGCTTTCTTT.

The rearrangement uses TRBV7-2 and TRBJ1-5, with D unresolved. Per germline, CDR1 SGHTA and CDR2 FQGNSA. The CDR3 contains 14 residues. V dropped 6 bases and J dropped 2 bases, with 11 bases sitting between them. In DNA, the CDR3 is TGTGCCAGCAGTTATAGAACGGGCAATCAGCCCCAGCATTTT. Translation gives CASSYRTGNQPQHF.

The V and J genes are TRBV2 and TRBJ1-1; D gene unclear. V lost 7 bases and J lost 4, with 16 bases in between. The CDR3 loop spans 14 amino acids. Germline V gene lookup returns CDR1 SNHLY and CDR2 FYNNEI. CDR3 amino acids: CASMVETGGTEAFF. The CDR3, as DNA: TGTGCCAGCATGGTTGAAACCGGAGGCACTGAAGCTTTCTTT. The full variable domain, its missing parts supplied by reference TRBV2 and TRBJ1-1, is EPEVTQTPSHQVTQMGQEVILRCVPISNHLYFYWYRQILGQKVEFLVSFYNNEISEKSEIFDDQFSVERPDGSNFTLKIRSTKLEDSAMYFCASMVETGGTEAFFGQGTRLTVV.

This clonotype has a handful of counts. This chain links TRBV29-1 with TRBJ2-1; no reliable D call. V dropped 6 bases and J dropped 0 bases, with 12 bases sitting between them. The CDR3 totals 14 residues. Germline lookup yields CDR1 SQVTM and CDR2 ANQGSEA. The CDR3 spells CSVPVMGSYNEQFF. The CDR3 bases are TGCAGCGTCCCCGTAATGGGCTCCTACAATGAGCAGTTCTTC.

The sample holds many counts of this clonotype. J is TRBJ2-1 and V is TRBV19; D not resolved. The V and J ends lost 5 bases and 3 bases respectively, with 17 bases between them. The V gene's germline CDR1 is LNHDA and CDR2 SQIVND (reference sequence). The CDR3 sequence is 16 residues long. In DNA, the CDR3 is TGTGCCAGTAGTGAGCAGCGTAGCCCCCTCTACAATGAGCAGTTCTTC. This sequence encodes CASSEQRSPLYNEQFF.

The chain employs TRBV6-1 and TRBJ2-1, with D unresolved. Per the germline V gene, CDR1 is MNHNS and CDR2 is SASEGT. V was cut by 4 bases and J by 9 bases, with 13 bases left in between. The CDR3 has 13 residues. The CDR3 region has the DNA TGTGCCAGCAGTGGGATACGGGTCGGTGAGCAGTTCTTC. Amino acid sequence: CASSGIRVGEQFF.

This clonotype was seen a few times. This chain connects TRBV7-2 to TRBJ2-5, with TRBD1 identical over 8 bases. V shed 5 bases, J shed 4 bases, and the junction held 9 bases outside the gene matches. This CDR3 is 15 amino acids long. CDR1 and CDR2 (germline): SGHTA, FQGNSA. This chain's CDR3 is CASSRTGTGGETQYF. The CDR3 DNA reads as TGTGCCAGCAGCAGAACCGGGACAGGAGGAGAGACCCAGTACTTC.

This clonotype was seen ten or more times. This sequence joins TRBV11-2 and TRBJ1-1; 8 nucleotides match TRBD1. Germline lookup yields CDR1 SGHAT and CDR2 FQNNGV. The length of the CDR3 is 12 residues. With V trimmed by 4 bases and J by 8 bases, 3 bases remained unmatched. The DNA of the CDR3 is TGTGCCAGCAGCTCCCGGACAGGGGAAGCTTTCTTT. Amino acid sequence: CASSSRTGEAFF.

Note on this clonotype: A junction boundary mismatches the germline segment, possibly from a read error. The chain links TRBV12-3 or TRBV12-4 to TRBJ2-7, with 11 bases identical to TRBD1. The CDR3 covers 13 residues. This CDR3 reads CVSSRDRGYEQYF. The CDR3 region has the DNA TGTGTCAGCAGCCGGGACAGGGGGTACGAGCAGTACTTC.

This clonotype was observed at least ten times. The V call is TRBV20-1, the J call TRBJ2-1, with 7 positions matching TRBD1. The CDR3 has 14 amino acids. With V trimmed by 4 bases and J by 0 bases, 3 bases remained unmatched. Germline V gene lookup returns CDR1 DFQATT and CDR2 SNEGSKA (reference sequence). The chain's CDR3 is CSAIRGNSYNEQFF. The CDR3 DNA reads TGCAGTGCTATCAGGGGGAACTCCTACAATGAGCAGTTCTTC.

This clonotype has a count of ten or more. The chain has TRBV20-1 and TRBJ2-2; possible D gene TRBD2, 5 bases. Between the trimmed V and J ends, which lost 5 bases and 7 bases, there was a span of 11 bases. The germline V gene has CDR1 DFQATT and CDR2 SNEGSKA (reference sequence). This CDR3 is built from 12 residues. The CDR3 DNA follows: TGCAGTGCTCTCCGTCGGGGCGGGGAGCTGTTTTTT. Translated, it gives CSALRRGGELFF.

The chain has TRBV29-1 and TRBJ2-1, with 7 bases lining up with TRBD2. After removal of 2 bases from V and 5 bases from J, the junction contained 3 bases not matched to a gene. The CDR3 spans 13 residues. Germline V lookup: CDR1 SQVTM, CDR2 ANQGSEA. This CDR3 is CSVELAEDNEQFF. The DNA for the CDR3 is TGCAGCGTTGAACTAGCGGAGGACAATGAGCAGTTCTTC.

The sample holds one count of this clonotype. A clone one base away is much larger, so this may be a read error. Because it lacks the conserved phenylalanine or tryptophan at the end, this CDR3 is likely a read error. V gene TRBV24-1 combines with J gene TRBJ2-1; a possible D gene is TRBD2 (6 bases). Germline CDR1 is KGHDR and CDR2 is SFDVKD. There are 15 residues in the CDR3. Deletions cut 12 bases from V and 0 bases from J, with 17 bases between. The CDR3 sequence is CAAQDYPSSYNEQFY. The DNA of the CDR3 is TGTGCCGCACAGGACTACCCAAGCTCCTACAATGAGCAGTTCTAC.

This clonotype has ten or more counts. The rearrangement joins TRBV10-3 to TRBJ1-2; 7 bases fit TRBD1. The CDR3 has 14 residues. J was trimmed by 6 bases and V by 6 bases; bases with no gene match: 10. CDR1 and CDR2 (germline): ENHRY, SYGVKD. For the CDR3, the DNA is TGTGCCATCAGGGTGACAGGGCCCGATAATGGCTACACCTTC. Encoded protein: CAIRVTGPDNGYTF.

This clonotype was counted many times. The J gene is TRBJ1-4, the V gene TRBV29-1, with a possible D match to TRBD1 (6 bases). Trimming shortened V by 2 bases and J by 5 bases, and 18 bases separated the two germline ends. There are 16 residues in the CDR3. Per the germline V gene, CDR1 is SQVTM and CDR2 is ANQGSEA. The CDR3 spells CSVERLASGTNEKLFF. CDR3 DNA: TGCAGCGTTGAACGCCTGGCGTCGGGGACAAATGAAAAACTGTTTTTT.

This clonotype was counted at least ten times. The chain recombines TRBV19 with TRBJ1-1; 7 bases line up with TRBD1. CDR1 LNHDA and CDR2 SQIVND come from the germline V gene (reference sequence). After removal of 5 bases from V and 1 base from J, the junction contained 4 bases not matched to a gene. This CDR3 is 14 amino acids long. The CDR3 nucleotides read TGTGCCAGTAGTGAACAGGGGTCGAACACTGAAGCTTTCTTT. It is translated as CASSEQGSNTEAFF.

The V call is TRBV30, the J call TRBJ2-7, with D uncertain. The length of the CDR3 is 13 residues. Trimming shortened V by 2 bases and J by 2 bases, and 10 bases separated the two germline ends. The V gene's germline CDR1 is GTSNPN and CDR2 SVGIG (reference sequence). CDR3 in DNA: TGTGCCTGGAGTACGGACGGTCCCTACGAGCAGTACTTC. Translating it yields CAWSTDGPYEQYF.

This clonotype appeared many times. The genes are TRBV7-9 and TRBJ1-6, with D unclear. Germline V CDR1 and CDR2: SEHNR, FQNEAQ (reference sequence). Trimming took 6 bases from V and 11 from J, leaving 11 bases between them. The CDR3 contains 12 residues. CDR3 amino acids: CASRFPGAPLHF. Written as DNA, the CDR3 is TGTGCCAGCAGGTTCCCCGGGGCACCCCTCCACTTT.

This clonotype was recorded at least ten times. This sequence joins TRBV10-2 and TRBJ2-7; 9 bases line up with TRBD2. In germline, CDR1 is WSHSY, CDR2 SAAADI. With 0 bases clipped from V and 6 bases from J, the junction kept 9 bases outside the gene matches. This CDR3 comprises 16 residues. Here the CDR3 DNA reads TGCGCCAGCAGTGAGTCCCCCCTAGCGGGAAATTCCGAGCAGTACTTC. It yields the protein CASSESPLAGNSEQYF.